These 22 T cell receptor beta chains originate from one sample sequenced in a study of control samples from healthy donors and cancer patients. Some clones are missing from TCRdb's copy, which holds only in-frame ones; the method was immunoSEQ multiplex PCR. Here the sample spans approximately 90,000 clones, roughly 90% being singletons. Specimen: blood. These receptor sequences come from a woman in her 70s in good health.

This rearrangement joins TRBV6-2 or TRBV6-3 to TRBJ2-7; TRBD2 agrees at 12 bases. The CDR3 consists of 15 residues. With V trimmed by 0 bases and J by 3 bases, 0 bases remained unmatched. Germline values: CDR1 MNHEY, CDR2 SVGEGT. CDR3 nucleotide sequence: TGTGCCAGCAGTTACTCGACTAGCGGGAGCTACGAGCAGTACTTC. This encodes CASSYSTSGSYEQYF.

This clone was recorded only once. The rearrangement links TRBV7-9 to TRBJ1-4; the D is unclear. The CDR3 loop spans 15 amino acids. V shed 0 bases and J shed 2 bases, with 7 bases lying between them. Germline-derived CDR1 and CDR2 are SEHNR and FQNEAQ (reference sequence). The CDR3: CASSLAATTNEKLFF. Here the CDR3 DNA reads TGTGCCAGCAGCTTAGCAGCAACTACTAATGAAAAACTGTTTTTT.

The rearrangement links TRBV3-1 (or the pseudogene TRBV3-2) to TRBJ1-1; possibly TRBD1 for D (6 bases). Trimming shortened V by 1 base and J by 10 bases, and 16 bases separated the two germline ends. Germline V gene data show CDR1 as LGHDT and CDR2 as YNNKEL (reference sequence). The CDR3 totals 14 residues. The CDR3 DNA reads TGTGCCAGCAGCCAAGGGCAGGACAGTCGGCGAGCTTTCTTT. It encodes CASSQGQDSRRAFF.

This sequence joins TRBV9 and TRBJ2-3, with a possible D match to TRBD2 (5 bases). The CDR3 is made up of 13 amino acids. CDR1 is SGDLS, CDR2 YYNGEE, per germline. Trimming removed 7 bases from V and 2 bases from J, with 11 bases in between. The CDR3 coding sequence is TGTGCCAGCGCTGCGGGCCCCACAGATACGCAGTATTTT. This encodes CASAAGPTDTQYF.

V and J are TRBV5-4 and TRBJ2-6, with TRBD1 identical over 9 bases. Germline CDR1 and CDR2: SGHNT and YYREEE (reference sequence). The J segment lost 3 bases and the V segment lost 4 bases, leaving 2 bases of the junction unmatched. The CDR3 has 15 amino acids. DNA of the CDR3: TGTGCCAGCAGCGACAGGGGGGTTGGGGCCAACGTCCTGACTTTC. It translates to CASSDRGVGANVLTF.

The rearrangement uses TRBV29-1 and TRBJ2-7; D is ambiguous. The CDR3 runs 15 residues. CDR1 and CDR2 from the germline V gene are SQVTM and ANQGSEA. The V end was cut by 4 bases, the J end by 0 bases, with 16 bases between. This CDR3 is CSVAVSRSVSYEQYF. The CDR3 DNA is TGCAGCGTTGCAGTATCCAGGTCCGTCTCCTACGAGCAGTACTTC.

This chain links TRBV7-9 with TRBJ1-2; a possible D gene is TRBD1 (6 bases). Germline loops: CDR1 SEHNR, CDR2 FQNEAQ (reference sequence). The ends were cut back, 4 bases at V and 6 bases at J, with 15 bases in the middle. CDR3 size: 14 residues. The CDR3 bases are TGTGCCAGCAGCTATGCAGGACAGCTGGATGGCTACACCTTC. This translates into CASSYAGQLDGYTF.

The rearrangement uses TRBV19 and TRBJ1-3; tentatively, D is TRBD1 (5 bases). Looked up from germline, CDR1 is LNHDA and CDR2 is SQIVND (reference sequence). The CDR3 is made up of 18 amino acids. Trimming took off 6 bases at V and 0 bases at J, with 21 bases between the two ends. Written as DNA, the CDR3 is TGTGCCAGTAGAAAACAGGAGCCTCTAACGAACTCTGGAAACACCATATATTTT. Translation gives CASRKQEPLTNSGNTIYF.

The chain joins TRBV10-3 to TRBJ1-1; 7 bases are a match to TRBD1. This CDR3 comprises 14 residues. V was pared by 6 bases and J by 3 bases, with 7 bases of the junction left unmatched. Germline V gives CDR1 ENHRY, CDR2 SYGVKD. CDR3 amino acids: CAISQTGWDTEAFF. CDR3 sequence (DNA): TGTGCCATCAGCCAGACAGGGTGGGACACTGAAGCTTTCTTT.

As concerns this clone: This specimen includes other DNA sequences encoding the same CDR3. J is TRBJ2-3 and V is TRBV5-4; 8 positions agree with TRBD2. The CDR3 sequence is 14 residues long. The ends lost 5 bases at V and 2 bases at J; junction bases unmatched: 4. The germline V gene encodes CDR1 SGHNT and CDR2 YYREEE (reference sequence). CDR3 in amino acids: CASSLAGSTDTQYF. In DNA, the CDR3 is TGTGCCAGCAGTTTAGCGGGATCCACAGATACGCAGTATTTT.

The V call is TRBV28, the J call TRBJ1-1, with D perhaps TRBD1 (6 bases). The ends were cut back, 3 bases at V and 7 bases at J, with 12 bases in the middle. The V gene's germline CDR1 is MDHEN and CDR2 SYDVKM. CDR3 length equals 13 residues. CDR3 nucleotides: TGTGCCAGCAGTTTGGTGATAGGGGGTGAAGCTTTCTTT. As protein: CASSLVIGGEAFF.

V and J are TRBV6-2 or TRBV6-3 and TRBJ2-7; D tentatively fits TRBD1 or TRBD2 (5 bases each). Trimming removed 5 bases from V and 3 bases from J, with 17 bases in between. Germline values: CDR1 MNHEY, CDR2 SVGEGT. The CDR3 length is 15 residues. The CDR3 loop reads CASSTIRDPFYEQYF. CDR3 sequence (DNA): TGTGCCAGCAGTACCATCCGGGACCCTTTCTACGAGCAGTACTTC.

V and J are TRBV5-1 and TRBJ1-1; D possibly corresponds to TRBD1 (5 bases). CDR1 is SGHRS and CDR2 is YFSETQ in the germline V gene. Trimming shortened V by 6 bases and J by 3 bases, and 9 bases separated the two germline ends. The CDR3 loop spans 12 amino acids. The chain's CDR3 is CASKGLDTEAFF. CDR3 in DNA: TGCGCCAGCAAGGGGTTGGACACTGAAGCTTTCTTT.

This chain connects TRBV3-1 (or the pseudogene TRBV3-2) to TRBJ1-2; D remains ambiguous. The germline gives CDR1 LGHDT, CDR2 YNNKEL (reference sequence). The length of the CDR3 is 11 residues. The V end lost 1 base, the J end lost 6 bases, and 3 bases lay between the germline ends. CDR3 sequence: CASSQVNGYTF. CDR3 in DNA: TGTGCCAGCAGCCAAGTAAATGGCTACACCTTC.

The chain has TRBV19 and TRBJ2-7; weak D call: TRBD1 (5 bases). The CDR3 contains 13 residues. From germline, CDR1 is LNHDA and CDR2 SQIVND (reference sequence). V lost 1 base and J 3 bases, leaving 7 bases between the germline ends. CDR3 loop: CASSIGRDYEQYF. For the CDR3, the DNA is TGTGCCAGTAGTATAGGCAGGGACTACGAGCAGTACTTC.

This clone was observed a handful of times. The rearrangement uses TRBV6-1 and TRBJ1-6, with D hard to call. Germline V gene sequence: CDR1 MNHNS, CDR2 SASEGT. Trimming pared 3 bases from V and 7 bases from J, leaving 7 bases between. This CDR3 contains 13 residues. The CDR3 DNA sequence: TGTGCCAGCAGTGATAATCAGAATTCACCCCTCCACTTT. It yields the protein CASSDNQNSPLHF.

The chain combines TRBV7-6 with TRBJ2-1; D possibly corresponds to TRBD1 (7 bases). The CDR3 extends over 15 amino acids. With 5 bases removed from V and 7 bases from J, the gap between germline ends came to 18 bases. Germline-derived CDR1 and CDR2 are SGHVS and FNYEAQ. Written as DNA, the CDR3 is TGTGCCAGCAGCGCCGAGGAGGGGGCGCGAAATGAGCAGTTCTTC. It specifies CASSAEEGARNEQFF.

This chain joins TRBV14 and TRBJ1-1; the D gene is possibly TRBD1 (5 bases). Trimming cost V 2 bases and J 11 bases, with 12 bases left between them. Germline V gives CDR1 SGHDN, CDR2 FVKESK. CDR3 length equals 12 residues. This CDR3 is CASSQSGFWAFF. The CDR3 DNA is TGTGCCAGCAGCCAATCAGGGTTCTGGGCTTTCTTT.

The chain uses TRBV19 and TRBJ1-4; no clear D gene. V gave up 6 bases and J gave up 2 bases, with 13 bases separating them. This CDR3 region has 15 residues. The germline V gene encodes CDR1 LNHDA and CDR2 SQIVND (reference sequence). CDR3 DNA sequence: TGTGCCAGTAGATTTGGGTTCGGCACTAATGAAAAACTGTTTTTT. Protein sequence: CASRFGFGTNEKLFF.

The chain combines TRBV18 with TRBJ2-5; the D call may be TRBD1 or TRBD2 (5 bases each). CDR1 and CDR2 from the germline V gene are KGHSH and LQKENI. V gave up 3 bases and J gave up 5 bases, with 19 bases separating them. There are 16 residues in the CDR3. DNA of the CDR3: TGTGCCAGCTCACCGCTCCGGGACCCGCCGGGGGAGACCCAGTACTTC. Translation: CASSPLRDPPGETQYF.

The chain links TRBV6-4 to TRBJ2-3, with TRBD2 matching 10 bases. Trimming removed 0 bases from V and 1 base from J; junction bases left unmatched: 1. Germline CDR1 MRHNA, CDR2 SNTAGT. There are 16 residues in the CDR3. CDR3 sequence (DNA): TGTGCCAGCAGTGACTCCGGGACTAGCGGCACAGATACGCAGTATTTT. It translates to CASSDSGTSGTDTQYF.

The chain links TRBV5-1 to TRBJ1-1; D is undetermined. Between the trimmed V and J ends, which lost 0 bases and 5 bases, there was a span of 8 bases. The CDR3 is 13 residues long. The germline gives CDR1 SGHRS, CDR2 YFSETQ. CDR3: CASSLAVGTEAFF. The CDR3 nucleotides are TGCGCCAGCAGCTTGGCGGTCGGGACTGAAGCTTTCTTT.